The 16 T cell receptor beta chains below come from one sample, sequenced in a study of T cells in Graves' hyperthyroidism and ophthalmopathy. Amplification of TCR beta CDR3 regions was performed using RNA transcripts as template. The HTBI primer set served for first-round RT-PCR of the TCR CDR3. TCRdb independently ran MiXCR on the multiplex PCR reads; one entry per CDR3 protein. The table shows some 360,000 distinct CDR3 sequences, with 15% to 20% occurring only once. Source material: blood. The receptors stem from a woman in her 40s with Graves' ophthalmopathy.

This clonotype has a count of ten or more. The chain recombines TRBV6-5 with TRBJ2-7, with D perhaps being TRBD1 or TRBD2 (5 bases each). This CDR3 region has 12 residues. Germline V CDR1 and CDR2: MNHEY, SVGAGI. V dropped 8 bases and J dropped 5 bases, with 13 bases sitting between them. The CDR3 region has the DNA TGTGCCAGCTCGCGAGGGGACGACGAGCAGTACTTC. Its protein is CASSRGDDEQYF.

This sequence joins TRBV6-1 and TRBJ1-5, with 8 bases matching TRBD1. CDR1 is MNHNS and CDR2 is SASEGT in the germline V gene. There are 16 residues in the CDR3. J was trimmed by 5 bases and V by 2 bases; bases with no gene match: 8. For the CDR3, the DNA is TGTGCCAGCAGTGAAAGGTGGTCAGGGGGCTATCAGCCCCAGCATTTT. The encoded protein is CASSERWSGGYQPQHF.

The sample holds many counts of this clonotype. The chain links TRBV6-5 to TRBJ2-5, with a tentative D call TRBD1 (5 bases). Between the trimmed V and J ends, which lost 6 bases and 0 bases, there was a span of 11 bases. The CDR3 covers 14 residues. CDR1 is MNHEY and CDR2 is SVGAGI in the germline V gene. For the CDR3, the DNA is TGTGCCAGCAGCTATGACAGTAACCAAGAGACCCAGTACTTC. This gives the protein CASSYDSNQETQYF.

The J gene is TRBJ2-7, the V gene TRBV7-3; TRBD2 might be the D (5 bases). The CDR3 is 12 amino acids. V lost 6 bases and J 9 bases, leaving 15 bases between the germline ends. Germline V gene data show CDR1 as SGHTA and CDR2 as FQGTGA. CDR3 DNA: TGTGCCAGCAGTTCGGACGGGAAAATGCAGTACTTC. Its translation is CASSSDGKMQYF.

This clonotype was picked up many times. This chain connects TRBV11-2 to TRBJ1-3, with 7 bases identical to TRBD1. Germline CDR1 SGHAT, CDR2 FQNNGV. V trimming: 2 bases; J trimming: 0 bases; junction bases outside the gene matches: 1. The CDR3 sequence is 15 residues long. The CDR3 DNA follows: TGTGCCAGCAGCTTATGGGACAGCTCTGGAAACACCATATATTTT. Translation gives CASSLWDSSGNTIYF.

This clonotype showed up many times. This sequence joins TRBV7-2 and TRBJ2-5; 7 positions match TRBD2. Germline V gene data show CDR1 as SGHTA and CDR2 as FQGNSA. The CDR3 contains 13 residues. V lost 5 bases and J lost 6; bases outside the gene matches: 6. CDR3 amino acids: CASSPSGGKTQYF. The CDR3 DNA follows: TGTGCCAGCAGCCCATCGGGGGGAAAGACCCAGTACTTC. The complete variable domain, with remaining parts taken from reference TRBV7-2 and TRBJ2-5, reads GAGVSQSPSNKVTEKGKDVELRCDPISGHTALYWYRQSLGQGLEFLIYFQGNSAPDKSGLPSDRFSAERTGGSVSTLTIQRTQQEDSAVYLCASSPSGGKTQYFGPGTRLLVL.

This clonotype was seen many times. The chain combines TRBV29-1 with TRBJ2-5; D not resolved. Germline V lookup: CDR1 SQVTM, CDR2 ANQGSEA. The length of the CDR3 is 12 residues. Trimming cost V 3 bases and J 5 bases, with 10 bases left between them. CDR3 amino acids: CSVDGFGETQYF. CDR3 bases: TGCAGCGTTGATGGCTTTGGGGAGACCCAGTACTTC.

There are many counts of this clonotype. The rearrangement links TRBV7-9 to TRBJ2-7, with D possibly being TRBD1 or TRBD2 (5 bases each). The length of the CDR3 is 14 residues. In germline, CDR1 is SEHNR, CDR2 FQNEAQ (reference sequence). Trimming pared 5 bases from V and 3 bases from J, leaving 14 bases between. The chain's CDR3 is CASSPDTRDYEQYF. CDR3 DNA: TGTGCCAGCAGCCCGGACACTAGAGACTACGAGCAGTACTTC.

A few counts support this clonotype. An end of the junction does not agree with germline; a read error may underlie this. The chain is built from TRBV6-2 or TRBV6-3 and TRBJ2-4; a possible D gene is TRBD2 (5 bases). Germline-derived CDR1 and CDR2 are MNHEY and SVGEGT. The CDR3 is 14 residues long. The CDR3 sequence: CASSQDLAKNTQYF. CDR3 bases: TGTGCCAGCAGTCAAGATCTAGCCAAAAACACTCAGTACTTC.

This clonotype was observed many times. The chain is built from TRBV4-2 and TRBJ1-3; D is uncertain. The length of the CDR3 is 15 residues. Per germline, CDR1 LGHNA and CDR2 YNFKEQ. The germline V and J ends were trimmed by 0 bases and 6 bases, with 12 bases remaining between them. CDR3 sequence (DNA): TGTGCCAGCAGCCAAGATAATTGGGGAACAAACACCATATATTTT. This codes for CASSQDNWGTNTIYF.

This clonotype showed up many times. V gene TRBV6-1 combines with J gene TRBJ1-5; a weak D match, TRBD1 (5 bases). Germline V lookup: CDR1 MNHNS, CDR2 SASEGT. CDR3 length: 14 amino acids. Trimming took 3 bases from V and 4 from J, leaving 10 bases between them. The CDR3 DNA follows: TGTGCCAGCAGTGACCGGGACTTAAATCAGCCCCAGCATTTT. Its protein is CASSDRDLNQPQHF.

This clonotype was recorded at least ten times. The rearrangement uses TRBV11-2 and TRBJ2-5, with a possible D match to TRBD1 (6 bases). CDR1 and CDR2 (germline): SGHAT, FQNNGV. V shed 6 bases and J shed 0 bases, with 14 bases lying between them. This CDR3 has 15 residues. CDR3 nucleotides: TGTGCCAGCAGGGGCAACGGACAGAACCAAGAGACCCAGTACTTC. It is translated as CASRGNGQNQETQYF.

This clonotype was recorded at least ten times. CDR3 loop: CASLDRGLNEQYF. The CDR3 nucleotides read TGTGCCAGCCTGGACAGGGGGTTGAACGAGCAGTACTTC. The rearrangement joins TRBV28 to TRBJ2-7, with TRBD1 matching over 10 bases. Unmatched junction bases numbered 6, after V lost 8 bases and J lost 5 bases. CDR3 size: 13 residues. CDR1 and CDR2 (germline): MDHEN, SYDVKM.

Worth noting for this clonotype: This may be a read error, as it is one base from a much larger clone. The rearrangement uses TRBV12-3 or TRBV12-4 and TRBJ1-2; TRBD1 aligns across 9 bases. This CDR3 contains 16 residues. Germline trimming cut 6 bases from V and 7 bases from J; bases unmatched to any gene: 15. The CDR3 nucleotides read TGTGCCAGCAGCCATGGACAGGGGCTACCGGGTGGTGGCTACACCTTC. Protein: CASSHGQGLPGGGYTF.

Ten or more counts support this clonotype. The rearrangement links TRBV11-2 to TRBJ2-7; 7 nucleotides agree with TRBD1. Germline CDR1 and CDR2: SGHAT and FQNNGV. CDR3 length: 15 residues. Trimming removed 2 bases from V and 2 bases from J; junction bases left unmatched: 6. The DNA for the CDR3 is TGTGCCAGCAGCTTACTCCAGGGGGTGGCCTACGAGCAGTACTTC. Protein sequence: CASSLLQGVAYEQYF.

This clonotype has at least ten counts. The chain carries TRBV12-3 or TRBV12-4 and TRBJ2-7, with 10 nucleotides matching TRBD2. The CDR3 consists of 18 residues. With 5 bases clipped from V and 0 bases from J, the junction kept 13 bases outside the gene matches. The CDR3 nucleotides are TGTGCCAGCAGTCCCGATTGGGGGCTAGCGGGAGCCTCCTACGAGCAGTACTTC. Encoded protein: CASSPDWGLAGASYEQYF.